This T cell receptor (beta chain) appears in the sequencing data of a study of CD8+ T cells in alopecia areata (dated 2018 in TCRdb). About the study as a whole: The treated patients, all with moderate-to-severe alopecia areata, were enrolled in an open-label pilot trial of oral tofacitinib given at 5 to 10 mg twice daily. Human TCRbeta sequencing covered scalp tissue and sorted CD4+ and CD8+ peripheral blood T cells from patchy and totalis/universalis alopecia areata patients and healthy controls. Tofacitinib-treated patients had biopsies at baseline and at 4 and 24 weeks of treatment, with a later scalp biopsy in several patients. The SALT score, which quantifies the percentage of affected scalp surface area, was used to measure disease severity in treated patients. The study used high-throughput TCRbeta sequencing to examine T cell clonal expansion in alopecia areata, in both the C3H/HeJ mouse model and human patients. Scalp clonality was compared across normal scalp (n=4), patchy alopecia areata scalp (n=8), and alopecia totalis/universalis scalp (n=8). Patients stayed on tofacitinib for 6 to 18 months and then had 6 months of follow-up off drug so that delayed response and recurrence could be assessed. RNA was obtained with the PAXgene miRNA kit for fixed scalp, the miRNeasy kit for PBMCs, and the RNeasy kit for mouse skin. Amplification of TCRbeta CDR3 regions was done by immunoSEQ multiplex PCR using 35 Vbeta forward primers and 13 Jbeta reverse primers.

The sample's treatment or condition, from its label and the paper: oral pan-JAK inhibitor, 5-10 mg twice daily. Lesional scalp punch biopsies and peripheral blood were obtained from alopecia areata patients. PBMCs were separated by density centrifugation and stained for CD3, CD4 and CD8, after which CD4+ and CD8+ T cells were sorted on a FACSAria. Results the study describes overall, beyond this receptor: Compared with normal scalp, lesional scalp had higher clonality and more expanded CD8+ clones, particularly in alopecia totalis/universalis, a pattern that suggests antigenic drive. Many expanded lesional clones were found to persist in scalp and blood during tofacitinib treatment, and relapse after treatment cessation may be partly explained by this persistence. Because the treated cohort was small and had only one nonresponder, larger studies are needed to examine links between baseline CD8+ expansion and response. Shared TCR sequences between patients were less evident than in mice, which may be partly attributable to HLA diversity in the patient population. Tofacitinib significantly decreased scalp clonality and the number of expanded CD8+ clones among the top 100 scalp clones. Unlike mouse skin, where gammadelta T cells dominate, normal human skin contains resident alphabeta T cells that get sequenced too, which complicates analysis of the scalp TCR repertoire.

Library preparation was by the immunoSEQ multiplex PCR assay. To provide template for TCR sequencing, every sample had RNA extracted and reverse transcribed into cDNA. First-strand cDNA was synthesized using SuperScript III with a 2:1 mix of oligo-dT and random hexamers. A synthetic immune receptor repertoire was used to measure amplification bias, and any remaining bias was corrected computationally. The paper's data handling went like this. Raw reads were preprocessed for error removal, and CDR3 was defined according to IMGT conventions as running from the conserved cysteine to phenylalanine. Clonality was calculated as 1 minus Shannon entropy normalized by log2 of the number of productive unique TCRs. Whether scalp clones were CD4 or CD8 was inferred by matching scalp TCRbeta sequences against CD4 and CD8 repertoires sorted from blood. The table was pulled from immuneACCESS by TCRdb, which kept in-frame rearrangements only. Such tables lose some clones; where checked, under half of the loss comes from unresolved V genes, and the rest has no known cause. The DNA gave D and trimming, while V, J and clone size come from that table. A total of roughly 280,000 clones appear in this sample, 60% of them only once. About 0.88% of the sample goes to the ten largest clones.

Regarding this clone: The target of this receptor is not known. No base quality values were provided; no much bigger clone lies one nucleotide off.

The CDR3 runs 14 residues from the cysteine to the phenylalanine. Just the 42-base CDR3 DNA is kept, in frame starting at base 1. Looking up the germline V gene yields CDR1 MNHNS and CDR2 SASEGT. V is cut by 6 bases and J by 3 bases, and the space between the germline ends is 15 bases. This receptor was taken from a human donor with alopecia areata. The specimen was CD4+ T cells sorted from blood, collected around week 53, from a patient treated with tofacitinib. The chain is encoded by TRBV6-1 joined to TRBJ2-7, and possibly TRBD1, on 6 matching bases. The DNA sequence reads TGTGCCAGCAGCCTAGGGGGTCTCCTCTACGAGCAGTACTTC. It translates as CASSLGGLLYEQYF.